This entry lists 16 T cell receptor beta chains sequenced from one sample in a study of identical twins. Each CDR3 protein is one row after TCRdb ran MiXCR on the 5' RACE reads. The sample includes hundreds of thousands of distinct CDR3 sequences, roughly 12% of them seen just once. The data were also submitted as part of a second study, on yellow fever vaccine responses in identical twins.

Sequenced material: PBMCs. The source of these receptors is a woman between 18 and 30 years old in good health.

This clonotype was recorded many times. V and J are TRBV7-2 and TRBJ2-7; the D is unclear. Germline CDR1 and CDR2: SGHTA and FQGNSA. The CDR3 loop spans 13 amino acids. The germline V and J ends were trimmed by 1 base and 5 bases, with 9 bases remaining between them. Here the CDR3 reads CASSLGIANEQYF. The CDR3 DNA is TGTGCCAGCAGCTTAGGTATAGCAAACGAGCAGTACTTC.

This clonotype turned up a few times. CDR3 amino acids: CASSFEYTDTQYF. The CDR3 DNA reads TGTGCCAGCAGCTTTGAGTACACAGATACGCAGTATTTT. The chain joins TRBV7-3 to TRBJ2-3; D not certain. Germline CDR1 reads SGHTA; CDR2 reads FQGTGA. The CDR3 sequence is 13 residues long. Trimming shortened V by 3 bases and J by 2 bases, and 6 bases separated the two germline ends. The whole variable domain, filled in from reference TRBV7-3 and TRBJ2-3, reads GAGVSQTPSNKVTEKGKYVELRCDPISGHTALYWYRQSLGQGPEFLIYFQGTGAADDSGLPNDRFFAVRPEGSVSTLKIQRTERGDSAVYLCASSFEYTDTQYFGPGTRLTVL.

This clonotype appeared a few times. This chain connects TRBV27 to TRBJ2-5, with D maybe TRBD2 (7 bases). CDR1 and CDR2 (germline): MNHEY, SMNVEV (reference sequence). Trimming left V 4 bases short and J 1 base short, with 13 bases between. The CDR3 has 15 amino acids. The CDR3 spells CASSYGGARQETQYF. The DNA of the CDR3 is TGTGCCAGCAGTTATGGGGGGGCCCGCCAAGAGACCCAGTACTTC.

The table lists this clonotype with many counts. This chain uses TRBV7-2 with TRBJ2-5; 10 bases fit TRBD2. The CDR3 runs to 17 residues. The V segment lost 1 base and the J segment 5 bases; nucleotides outside the gene matches: 10. Germline-derived CDR1 and CDR2 are SGHTA and FQGNSA. The CDR3 sequence: CASSLGDLAGVGETQYF. The CDR3 nucleotides are TGTGCCAGCAGCTTAGGGGACCTAGCGGGAGTCGGTGAGACCCAGTACTTC.

The V and J genes are TRBV12-3 or TRBV12-4 and TRBJ1-5; D remains ambiguous. The CDR3 sequence is 13 residues long. Trimming removed 0 bases from V and 10 bases from J, with 10 bases in between. The CDR3 DNA is TGTGCCAGCAGTTTAGCGCTTAGGGAACCCCAGCATTTT. This sequence encodes CASSLALREPQHF.

This clonotype was found a few times. The CDR3 nucleotides are TGTGCCACCAAACAAGGACAGGAGGATAATTCACCCCTCCACTTT. Protein sequence: CATKQGQEDNSPLHF. This chain uses TRBV19 with TRBJ1-6, with TRBD1 identical over 7 bases. V gave up 10 bases and J gave up 5 bases; unmatched junction bases: 11. The CDR3 runs 15 residues. Germline loops: CDR1 LNHDA, CDR2 SQIVND (reference sequence). Looking up the rest from reference TRBV19 and TRBJ1-6 gives the full variable domain: DGGITQSPKYLFRKEGQNVTLSCEQNLNHDAMYWYRQDPGQGLRLIYYSQIVNDFQKGDIAEGYSVSREKKESFPLTVTSAQKNPTAFYLCATKQGQEDNSPLHFGNGTRLTVT.

This clonotype occurred a few times. V gene TRBV6-5 combines with J gene TRBJ1-2; D is unresolved. The CDR3 totals 14 residues. The germline CDR1 and CDR2 sequences are MNHEY and SVGAGI. V lost 0 bases and J 8 bases, leaving 13 bases between the germline ends. CDR3 in DNA: TGTGCCAGCAGTTACTCGTCCGACCTTGGGGGCTACACCTTC. Residues: CASSYSSDLGGYTF.

The chain couples TRBV5-6 to TRBJ2-7; weak D call: TRBD2 (6 bases). CDR1 SGHDT and CDR2 YYEEEE come from the germline V gene. This CDR3 has 16 residues. Trimming cost V 4 bases and J 3 bases, with 20 bases left between them. As DNA, the CDR3 is TGTGCCAGCAGCCGAGACGGAGGGTTTCGGGGCTACGAGCAGTACTTC. Residues: CASSRDGGFRGYEQYF.

This clonotype was counted at least ten times. This rearrangement joins TRBV20-1 to TRBJ2-1, with D possibly matching TRBD2 (6 bases). Trimming shortened V by 3 bases and J by 0 bases, and 9 bases separated the two germline ends. CDR3 length: 14 amino acids. From germline, CDR1 is DFQATT and CDR2 SNEGSKA (reference sequence). The CDR3 spells CSARAGSSYNEQFF. CDR3 DNA sequence: TGCAGTGCTAGGGCGGGGAGCTCCTACAATGAGCAGTTCTTC.

This clonotype was picked up many times. This sequence joins TRBV28 and TRBJ2-4; TRBD1 agrees at 9 bases. The CDR3 is 14 residues long. J lost 8 bases, V lost 1 base, and 3 bases had no gene match. The germline V gene has CDR1 MDHEN and CDR2 SYDVKM. The CDR3 loop is CASSLSDRGYIQYF. The CDR3 coding sequence is TGTGCCAGCAGTTTATCAGACAGGGGGTACATTCAGTACTTC.

This clonotype has more than one count but fewer than ten. This chain joins TRBV25-1 and TRBJ2-1; D not certain. Germline-derived CDR1 and CDR2 are MGHDK and SYGVNS. This CDR3 region has 11 residues. V lost 7 bases, J lost 10 bases, and 11 bases lay in between. The CDR3, as DNA: TGTGCCAGCACCGCTGGCCTCGAGCAGTTCTTC. Protein sequence: CASTAGLEQFF.

This rearrangement joins TRBV29-1 to TRBJ2-1; 7 nucleotides match TRBD1. The CDR3 consists of 13 residues. CDR1 SQVTM and CDR2 ANQGSEA come from the germline V gene. Trimming took 7 bases from V and 2 from J; bases not matched to a gene: 5. The CDR3 here is CSARDSAYNEQFF. In DNA form, the CDR3 reads TGCAGCGCCCGGGACAGCGCCTACAATGAGCAGTTCTTC.

This clonotype was picked up a small number of times. The gene calls are TRBV25-1 and TRBJ1-2; D unresolved. Germline V CDR1 and CDR2: MGHDK, SYGVNS. V gave up 3 bases and J gave up 8 bases, with 16 bases separating them. The CDR3 spans 14 residues. The CDR3 here is CASSEVGSPRGYTF. Written as DNA, the CDR3 is TGTGCCAGCAGTGAGGTAGGGTCCCCGCGAGGCTACACCTTC.

The table lists this clonotype with a few counts. This chain links TRBV5-1 with TRBJ2-2, with TRBD1 matching 8 bases. V shed 5 bases and J 5 bases; nucleotides not matched to a gene: 11. The CDR3 extends over 16 amino acids. Germline CDR1 SGHRS, CDR2 YFSETQ. CDR3 amino acids: CASRNTGGGGTGELFF. CDR3 bases: TGCGCCAGCAGAAATACAGGGGGAGGAGGGACCGGGGAGCTGTTTTTT.

The V and J genes are TRBV6-5 and TRBJ2-5, with D possibly matching TRBD1 (5 bases). The CDR3 covers 15 residues. CDR1 MNHEY and CDR2 SVGAGI come from the germline V gene. V shed 4 bases and J shed 2 bases, with 14 bases lying between them. The CDR3, as DNA: TGTGCCAGCAGTTCAAGGGGCCCCCCTCAAGAGACCCAGTACTTC. This encodes CASSSRGPPQETQYF.

The CDR3 loop is CASSHDGQGDTQYF. The DNA for the CDR3 is TGTGCCAGCAGCCACGACGGCCAGGGAGATACGCAGTATTTT. This chain joins TRBV11-1 and TRBJ2-3, with D perhaps matching TRBD1 (5 bases). The CDR3 contains 14 residues. The germline gives CDR1 SGHAT, CDR2 FQDESV (reference sequence). Deletions cut 5 bases from V and 5 bases from J, with 14 bases between.